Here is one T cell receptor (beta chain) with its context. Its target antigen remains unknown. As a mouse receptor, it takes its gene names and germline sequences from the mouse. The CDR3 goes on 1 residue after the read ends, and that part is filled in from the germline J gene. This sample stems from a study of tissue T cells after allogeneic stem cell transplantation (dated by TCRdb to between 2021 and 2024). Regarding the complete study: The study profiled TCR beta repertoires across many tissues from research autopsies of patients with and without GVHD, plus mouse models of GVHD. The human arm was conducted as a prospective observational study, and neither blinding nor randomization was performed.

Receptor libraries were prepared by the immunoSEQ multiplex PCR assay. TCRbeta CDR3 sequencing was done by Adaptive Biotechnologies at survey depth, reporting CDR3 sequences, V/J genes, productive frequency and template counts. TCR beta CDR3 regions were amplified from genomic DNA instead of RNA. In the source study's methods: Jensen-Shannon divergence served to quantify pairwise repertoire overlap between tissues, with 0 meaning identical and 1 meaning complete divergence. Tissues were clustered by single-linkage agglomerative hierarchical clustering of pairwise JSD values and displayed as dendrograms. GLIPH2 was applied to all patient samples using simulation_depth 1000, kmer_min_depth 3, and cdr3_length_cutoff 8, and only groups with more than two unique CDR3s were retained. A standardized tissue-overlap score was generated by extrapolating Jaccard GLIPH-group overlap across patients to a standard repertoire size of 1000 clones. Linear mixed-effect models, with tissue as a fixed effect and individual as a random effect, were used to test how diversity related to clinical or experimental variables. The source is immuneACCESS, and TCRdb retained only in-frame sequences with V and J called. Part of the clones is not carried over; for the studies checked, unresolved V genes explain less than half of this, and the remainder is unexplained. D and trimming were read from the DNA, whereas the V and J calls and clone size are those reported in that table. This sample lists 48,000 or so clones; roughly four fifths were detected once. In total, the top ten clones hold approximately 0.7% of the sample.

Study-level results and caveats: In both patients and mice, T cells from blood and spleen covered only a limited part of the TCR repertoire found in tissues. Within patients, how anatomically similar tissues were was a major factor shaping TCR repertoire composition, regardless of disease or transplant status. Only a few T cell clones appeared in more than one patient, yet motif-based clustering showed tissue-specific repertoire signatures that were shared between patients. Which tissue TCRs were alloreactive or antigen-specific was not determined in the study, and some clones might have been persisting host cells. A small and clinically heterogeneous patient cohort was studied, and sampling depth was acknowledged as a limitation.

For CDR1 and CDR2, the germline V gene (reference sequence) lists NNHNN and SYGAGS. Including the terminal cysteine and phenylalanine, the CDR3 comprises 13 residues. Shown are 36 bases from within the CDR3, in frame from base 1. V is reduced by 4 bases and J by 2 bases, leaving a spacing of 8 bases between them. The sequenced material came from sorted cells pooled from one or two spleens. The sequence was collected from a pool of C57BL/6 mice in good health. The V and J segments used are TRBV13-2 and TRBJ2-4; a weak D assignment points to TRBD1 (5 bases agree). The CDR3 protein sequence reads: CASGRQLQNTLYF. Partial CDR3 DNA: TGTGCCAGCGGTCGACAGCTTCAAAACACCTTGTAC.